The rows below give T cell receptor beta chains drawn from one sample of a study of beta chain features in type 1 diabetes. Sequencing used immunoSEQ multiplex PCR; TCRdb keeps in-frame clones, though not all of them. The sample lists hundreds of thousands of clones; about 14% were seen once. The specimen sequenced was naive CD4+ T cells from blood. Receptors were obtained from a man between 18 and 35 years old with type 1 diabetes. CDR3s include the opening cysteine and the closing phenylalanine or tryptophan. Fields, in order: V gene, J gene, D gene, clone size, CDR3 protein, CDR3 DNA. D genes are given only for firm matches. Size is stated for part of the rows, as once, few or many counts, or as a class when the clone is expanded.

>TRBV28|TRBJ2-7|-|-
CASRAFPLIEQYF
TGTGCCAGCCGGGCCTTCCCCTTGATCGAGCAGTACTTC
>TRBV4-1|TRBJ2-6|-|few
CASSQPDRDYSVLTF
TGCGCCAGCAGCCAACCCGACAGGGACTATAGCGTCCTGACTTTC
>TRBV7-3|TRBJ1-6|-|-
CASSSLSRMDSPLHF
TGTGCCAGCAGCTCCTTGTCGAGGATGGATTCACCCCTCCACTTT
>TRBV6-5|TRBJ2-7|TRBD1|-
CASSRLDRGSVEQYF
TGTGCCAGCAGTCGCTTGGACAGGGGGTCGGTCGAGCAGTACTTC
>TRBV5-4|TRBJ2-3|-|few
CASSFSNPGDTQYF
TGTGCCAGCAGCTTCTCTAATCCGGGAGATACGCAGTATTTT
>TRBV6-6|TRBJ2-5|TRBD2|few
CASSYSRESHQETQYF
TGTGCCAGCAGTTACTCGCGGGAGTCCCACCAAGAGACCCAGTACTTC
>TRBV6-5|TRBJ1-2|TRBD1|-
CASSYRAGTDYGYTF
TGTGCCAGCAGTTACAGAGCCGGGACAGACTATGGCTACACCTTC
>TRBV30|TRBJ2-5|-|-
CAWGGQGKTQYF
TGTGCCTGGGGGGGCCAGGGAAAGACCCAGTACTTC
>TRBV4-3|TRBJ2-7|-|few
CASSQDSFSPSYEQYF
TGCGCCAGCAGCCAAGATAGCTTTAGCCCTTCCTACGAGCAGTACTTC
>TRBV30|TRBJ1-2|-|few
CAWSITGLDGYTF
TGTGCCTGGAGTATTACGGGACTTGACGGCTACACCTTC
>TRBV2|TRBJ1-4|-|-
CASSAPDRTNEKLFF
TGTGCCAGCAGTGCGCCGGACCGGACTAATGAAAAACTGTTTTTT
>TRBV23-1|TRBJ2-7|-|few
CASSHYEWGVYEQYF
TGCGCCAGCAGTCACTACGAATGGGGAGTTTACGAGCAGTACTTC
>TRBV30|TRBJ2-7|TRBD1|few
CAWRGGPGTGTGEQYF
TGTGCCTGGAGGGGAGGGCCCGGGACAGGGACGGGCGAGCAGTACTTC
>TRBV11-2|TRBJ2-3|-|few
CASKVYDTQYF
TGTGCCAGCAAGGTGTATGATACGCAGTATTTT
>TRBV19|TRBJ2-1|-|-
CASSPRAVSYNEQFF
TGTGCCAGTAGCCCTCGGGCGGTTTCCTACAATGAGCAGTTCTTC
>TRBV5-4|TRBJ2-5|TRBD1|few
CASSHDRGRGTQYF
TGTGCCAGCAGCCATGACAGGGGGAGAGGGACCCAGTACTTC
>TRBV5-1|TRBJ2-2|TRBD2|-
CASSLASGTNTGELFF
TGCGCCAGCAGCTTGGCTAGCGGGACGAACACCGGGGAGCTGTTTTTT
>TRBV4-1|TRBJ2-1|-|-
CASSLDWGLRNEQFF
TGCGCCAGCAGCCTGGACTGGGGGTTACGCAATGAGCAGTTCTTC
>TRBV19|TRBJ2-4|TRBD1|few
CASSMGQAPGNIQYF
TGTGCCAGTAGTATGGGACAGGCGCCGGGAAACATTCAGTACTTC